This T cell receptor (beta chain) was retrieved from a study of shared T cell receptors in the human thymus. Germline CDR1 is MDHEN and CDR2 is SYDVKM. The V end was cut by 2 bases, the J end by 6 bases, with 17 bases between. The CDR3 is 16 residues long. Clones were read by immunoSEQ multiplex PCR, and TCRdb kept only the in-frame ones, dropping some. The sample records some 640,000 clones, around 87% being singletons. The sample was also linked to a second study, of human thymus T cells. That report notes: Having surgery to correct congenital heart defects, healthy Finnish infants acted as the donors. Thymus tissue for the work was resected from patients undergoing corrective heart surgery. Thymic and blood repertoires appeared to display a bias in their usage of V and J genes. What related research reported was that thymic repertoires overlapped highly among unrelated individuals.

The clonotype was recovered from a boy in the first two years of life with a congenital heart defect. Material: thymocytes. This chain joins TRBV28 and TRBJ1-5, with D perhaps matching TRBD1 (6 bases). The CDR3 DNA follows: TGTGCCAGCAGTTTACGGGGGGCGGGTATAGGTCAGCCCCAGCATTTT. Protein product: CASSLRGAGIGQPQHF.